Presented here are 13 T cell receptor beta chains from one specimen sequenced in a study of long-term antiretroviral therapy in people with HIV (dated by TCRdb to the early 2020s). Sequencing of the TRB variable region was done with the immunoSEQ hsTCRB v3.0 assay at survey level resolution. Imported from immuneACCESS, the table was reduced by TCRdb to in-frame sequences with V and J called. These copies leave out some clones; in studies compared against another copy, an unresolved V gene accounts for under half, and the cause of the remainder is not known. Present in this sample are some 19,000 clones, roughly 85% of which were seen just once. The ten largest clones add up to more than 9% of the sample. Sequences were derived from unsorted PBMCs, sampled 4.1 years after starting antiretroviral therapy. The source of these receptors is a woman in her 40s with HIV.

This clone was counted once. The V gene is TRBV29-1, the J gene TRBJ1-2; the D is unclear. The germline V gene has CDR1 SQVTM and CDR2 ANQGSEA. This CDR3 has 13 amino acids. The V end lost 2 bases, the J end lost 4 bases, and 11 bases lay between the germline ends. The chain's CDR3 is CSVEQPSFYGYTF. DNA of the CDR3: TGCAGCGTTGAACAGCCGTCGTTCTATGGCTACACCTTC.

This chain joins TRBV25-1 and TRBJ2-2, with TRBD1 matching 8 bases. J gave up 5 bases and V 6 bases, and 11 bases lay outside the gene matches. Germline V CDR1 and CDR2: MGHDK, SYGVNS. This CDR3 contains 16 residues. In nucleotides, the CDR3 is TGTGCCAGCAGCGAGATTCGGACAGGGTCAACCGGGGAGCTGTTTTTT. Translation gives CASSEIRTGSTGELFF.

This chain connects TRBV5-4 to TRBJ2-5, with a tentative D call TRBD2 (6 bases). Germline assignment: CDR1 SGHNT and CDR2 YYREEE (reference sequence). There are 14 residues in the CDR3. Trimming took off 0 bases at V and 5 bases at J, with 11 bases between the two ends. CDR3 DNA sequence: TGTGCCAGCAGCTTGGCGGGGGTCAGGGAGACCCAGTACTTC. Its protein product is CASSLAGVRETQYF.

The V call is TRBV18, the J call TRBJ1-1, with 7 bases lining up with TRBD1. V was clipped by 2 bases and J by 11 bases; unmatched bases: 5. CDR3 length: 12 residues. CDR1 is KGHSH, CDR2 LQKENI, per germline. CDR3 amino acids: CASSPDRAGAFF. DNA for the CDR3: TGTGCCAGCTCACCAGACAGGGCGGGTGCTTTCTTT.

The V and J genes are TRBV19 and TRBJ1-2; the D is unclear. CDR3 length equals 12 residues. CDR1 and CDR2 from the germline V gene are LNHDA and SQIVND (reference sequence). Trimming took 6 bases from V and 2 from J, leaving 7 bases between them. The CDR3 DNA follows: TGTGCCAGTAGGACCCTGAACTATGGCTACACCTTC. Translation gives CASRTLNYGYTF.

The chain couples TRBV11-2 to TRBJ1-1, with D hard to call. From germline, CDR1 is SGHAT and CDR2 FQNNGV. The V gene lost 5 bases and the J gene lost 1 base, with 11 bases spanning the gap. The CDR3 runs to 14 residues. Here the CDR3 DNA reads TGTGCCAGCAGCCCATGGACGGGGAACACTGAAGCTTTCTTT. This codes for CASSPWTGNTEAFF.

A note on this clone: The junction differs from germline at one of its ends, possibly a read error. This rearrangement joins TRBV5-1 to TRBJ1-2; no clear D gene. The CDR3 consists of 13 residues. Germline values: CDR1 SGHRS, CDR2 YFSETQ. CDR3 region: CASSPTEYYGYTF. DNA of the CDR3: TGTGCCAGCAGCCCCACCGAGTACTATGGCTACACCTTC.

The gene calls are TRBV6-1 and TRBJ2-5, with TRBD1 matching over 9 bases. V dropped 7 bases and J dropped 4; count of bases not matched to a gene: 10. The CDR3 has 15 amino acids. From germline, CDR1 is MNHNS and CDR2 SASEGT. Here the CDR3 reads CASNPGQGRGETQYF. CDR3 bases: TGTGCCAGCAATCCGGGACAGGGTCGAGGAGAGACCCAGTACTTC.

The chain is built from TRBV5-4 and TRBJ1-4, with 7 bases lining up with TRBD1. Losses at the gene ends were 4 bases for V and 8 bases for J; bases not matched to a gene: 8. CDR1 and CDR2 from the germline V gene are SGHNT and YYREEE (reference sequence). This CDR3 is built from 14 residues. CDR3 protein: CASSPGQDLEKLFF. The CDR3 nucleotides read TGTGCCAGCAGCCCCGGACAGGATTTAGAAAAACTGTTTTTT.

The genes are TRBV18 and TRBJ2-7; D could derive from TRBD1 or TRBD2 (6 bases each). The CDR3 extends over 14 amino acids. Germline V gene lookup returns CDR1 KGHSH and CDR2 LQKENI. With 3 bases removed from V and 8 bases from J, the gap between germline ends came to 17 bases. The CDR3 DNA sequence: TGTGCCAGCTCACCGTCAGGGGACTCTACGAAGCAGTACTTC. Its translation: CASSPSGDSTKQYF.

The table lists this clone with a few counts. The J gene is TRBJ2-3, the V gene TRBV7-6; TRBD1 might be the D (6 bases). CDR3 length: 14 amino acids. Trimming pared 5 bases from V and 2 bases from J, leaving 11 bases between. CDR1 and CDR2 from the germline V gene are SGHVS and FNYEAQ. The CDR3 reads CASSLTGYTDTQYF. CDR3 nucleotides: TGTGCCAGCAGCCTTACAGGGTACACAGATACGCAGTATTTT.

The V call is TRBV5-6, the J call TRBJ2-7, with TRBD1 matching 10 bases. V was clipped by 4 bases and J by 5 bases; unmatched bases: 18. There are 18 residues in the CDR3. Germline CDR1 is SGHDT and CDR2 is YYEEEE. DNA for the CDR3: TGTGCCAGCAGCCCGCGACAGGGGGCGGGACTAGGAACGGACGAGCAGTACTTC. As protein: CASSPRQGAGLGTDEQYF.

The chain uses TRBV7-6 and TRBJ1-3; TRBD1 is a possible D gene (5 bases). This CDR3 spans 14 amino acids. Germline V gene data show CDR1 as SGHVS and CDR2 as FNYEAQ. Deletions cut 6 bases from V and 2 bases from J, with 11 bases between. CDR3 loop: CASSSQGPGNTIYF. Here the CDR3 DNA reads TGTGCCAGCAGTTCCCAGGGTCCTGGAAACACCATATATTTT.